The rows below give T cell receptor beta chains drawn from one sample of a study of cytomegalovirus exposure and HLA in healthy donors. Some clones are missing from TCRdb's copy, which holds only in-frame ones; the method was immunoSEQ multiplex PCR. The repertoire consists of over 150,000 clones, with 68% occurring once and the leading ten covering 1.1% to 1.5%. Sequenced sample: PBMCs. The source of these receptors is a middle-aged man in good health and CMV-seronegative. Both conserved end residues are part of each CDR3. The D gene is left open where the match is weak. The size of a clone is reported for some rows only, either as once, few or many, or as a class for expanded clones.

V gene: TRBV5-1; clone size: -; J gene: TRBJ2-1; D gene: -; CDR3 DNA: TGCGCCAGCAGCTTGAGGCTAGCTTCGGGCTACAATGAGCAGTTCTTC; CDR3 protein: CASSLRLASGYNEQFF
V gene: TRBV14; clone size: -; J gene: TRBJ2-7; D gene: TRBD1; CDR3 DNA: TGTGCCAGCAGCCGCAACAGGGGGCCAGGGGAGCAGTACTTC; CDR3 protein: CASSRNRGPGEQYF
V gene: TRBV7-9; clone size: -; J gene: TRBJ1-2; D gene: TRBD1; CDR3 DNA: TGTGCCAGCAGCACAGGACAGGCTAATAACTATGGCTACACCTTC; CDR3 protein: CASSTGQANNYGYTF
V gene: TRBV29-1; clone size: once; J gene: TRBJ2-3; D gene: -; CDR3 DNA: TGCAGCGTTGTTCAACGACTTACAGATACGCAGTATTTT; CDR3 protein: CSVVQRLTDTQYF
V gene: TRBV7-9; clone size: -; J gene: TRBJ2-3; D gene: TRBD2; CDR3 DNA: TGTGCCAGCAGCCTAGGGACTAGCGGGGGCAAGAGCACAGATACGCAGTATTTT; CDR3 protein: CASSLGTSGGKSTDTQYF
V gene: TRBV28; clone size: -; J gene: TRBJ1-5; D gene: TRBD1; CDR3 DNA: TGTGCCAGCATTCTGGACTACAGGGGCAAGGGCAATCAGCCCCAGCATTTT; CDR3 protein: CASILDYRGKGNQPQHF
V gene: TRBV6-5; clone size: -; J gene: TRBJ1-6; D gene: -; CDR3 DNA: TGTGCCAGCAGTTACGAAGTTTTAGAGTCACCCCTCCACTTT; CDR3 protein: CASSYEVLESPLHF
V gene: TRBV11-1; clone size: once; J gene: TRBJ2-7; D gene: TRBD1; CDR3 DNA: TGTGCCAGCAGCCCCGGACAGGGCGGGACCTACGAGCAGTACTTC; CDR3 protein: CASSPGQGGTYEQYF
V gene: TRBV5-1; clone size: few; J gene: TRBJ2-1; D gene: TRBD2; CDR3 DNA: TGCGCCAGCAGCCTAACGTTAGCGGGGTCGGTTCAGTTCTTC; CDR3 protein: CASSLTLAGSVQFF
V gene: TRBV19; clone size: -; J gene: TRBJ2-2; D gene: TRBD1; CDR3 DNA: TGTGCCAGTAGTATTGGCAGGGGGCACACCGGGGAGCTGTTTTTT; CDR3 protein: CASSIGRGHTGELFF
V gene: TRBV19; clone size: -; J gene: TRBJ2-5; D gene: TRBD2; CDR3 DNA: TGTGCCAGTAGTATAGCCGAGGTAGCGGGCCAAGAGACCCAGTACTTC; CDR3 protein: CASSIAEVAGQETQYF
V gene: TRBV4-1; clone size: -; J gene: TRBJ1-2; D gene: -; CDR3 DNA: TGCGCCAGCAGCCAAGTCACGGAGATTAACTATGGCTACACCTTC; CDR3 protein: CASSQVTEINYGYTF
V gene: TRBV5-6; clone size: -; J gene: TRBJ1-2; D gene: TRBD1; CDR3 DNA: TGTGCCAGCAGCCCTCCGGGACAGGGGAACTATGGCTACACCTTC; CDR3 protein: CASSPPGQGNYGYTF
V gene: TRBV2; clone size: -; J gene: TRBJ2-1; D gene: TRBD1; CDR3 DNA: TGTGCCAGCAGGGTGACAGGGAGTGAGCAGTTCTTC; CDR3 protein: CASRVTGSEQFF
V gene: TRBV4-1; clone size: -; J gene: TRBJ2-2; D gene: -; CDR3 DNA: TGCGCCAGCAGCCCCAGGGCCCTGAACACCGGGGAGCTGTTTTTT; CDR3 protein: CASSPRALNTGELFF
V gene: TRBV13; clone size: -; J gene: TRBJ2-5; D gene: TRBD2; CDR3 DNA: TGTGCCAGCAGCCTGGGGGGGATGGAGACCCAGTACTTC; CDR3 protein: CASSLGGMETQYF
V gene: TRBV5-5; clone size: -; J gene: TRBJ2-2; D gene: TRBD1; CDR3 DNA: TGTGCCAGCAGAAGGGACAGGGGCACCGGGGAGCTGTTTTTT; CDR3 protein: CASRRDRGTGELFF
V gene: TRBV7-9; clone size: once; J gene: TRBJ1-1; D gene: TRBD1; CDR3 DNA: TGTGCCAGCAGCCAACAGCAGGGGGGAACTGGAGCTTTCTTT; CDR3 protein: CASSQQQGGTGAFF